This T cell receptor beta chain was retrieved from a study of blood T cells in healthy people across ages. Whole-study context: Per two T cells, about one barcoded beta molecule was captured through template switching. Study-wide results and caveats: A roughly linear age-dependent decrease characterized TCR beta diversity per million T cells.

The second PCR ran about 6 to 12 cycles with a sample-barcoded 5' primer and J-beta primers. TCRdb processed the 5' RACE reads anew with MiXCR; each CDR3 protein has one entry. The top ten clones hold roughly 22% of a sample with some 750,000 distinct CDR3 sequences, about 20% of them seen once. The study recruited healthy Caucasian donors from Russia who were aged about 6 to 95. Comments on this clonotype: The antigen remains undetermined.

The CDR3 extends over 18 amino acids. Trimming cost V 1 base and J 1 base; bases outside gene matches: 12. Germline V gene lookup returns CDR1 SGHTA and CDR2 FQGNSA. Specimen: blood. The sequence was collected from a man aged 65-85 years in good health. The chain carries TRBV7-2 and TRBJ2-5, with TRBD2 matching 7 bases. The CDR3 bases are TGTGCCAGCAGCTTAGGGCAGGCGGGAGTAAGGGTCCAAGAGACCCAGTACTTC. It encodes CASSLGQAGVRVQETQYF.